This TCR beta chain was identified during a study of blood T cell repertoires in COVID-19. In the study overall: Sources were T cells, B-cell-depleted T cells, or PBMCs; the material itself was cDNA or gDNA.

With 4 bases removed from V and 3 bases from J, the gap between germline ends came to 15 bases. The germline V gene encodes CDR1 SGHKS and CDR2 YYEKEE (reference sequence). There are 15 residues in the CDR3. Per the authors' pipeline: Estimation of nucleated cell counts was performed using reference gene primer amplification. Assay: immunoSEQ multiplex PCR; the TCRdb copy retains only in-frame clones and omits some. The V and J calls and clone size come from that table; D and trimming were worked out from the DNA. The sample lists 54,000 or so clones, about 80% occurring once. Sequencing was performed on peripheral blood. The source of this sequence is an elderly woman with acute or convalescent COVID-19. V and J are TRBV5-5 and TRBJ2-3; tentative D call: TRBD1 (6 bases). This chain's CDR3 is CASSQFLDRTDTQYF. CDR3 DNA: TGTGCCAGCAGCCAATTTCTAGACAGGACAGATACGCAGTATTTT.